These 26 T cell receptor beta chains were sequenced from one sample in a study of cytomegalovirus exposure and HLA in healthy donors. The data were produced by immunoSEQ multiplex PCR, yet TCRdb's version contains in-frame clones alone and is incomplete. The sample records 100,000 to 150,000 clones, roughly 90% being singletons. The sample was PBMCs. The receptors shown here come from a young woman in good health and CMV-seronegative.

The chain employs TRBV9 and TRBJ1-2; no clear D gene. Trimming removed 4 bases at V and 4 bases at J, with 8 bases between. From germline, CDR1 is SGDLS and CDR2 YYNGEE. This CDR3 comprises 12 residues. The CDR3: CASSTVTYGYTF. The CDR3 DNA reads as TGTGCCAGCAGCACAGTAACCTATGGCTACACCTTC.

The genes are TRBV18 and TRBJ2-1; TRBD2 matches 15 bases. Germline CDR1 reads KGHSH; CDR2 reads LQKENI. CDR3 length: 17 residues. The J segment lost 11 bases and the V segment lost 6 bases, leaving 14 bases of the junction unmatched. The CDR3 DNA reads TGTGCCAGCTCGCCGGGACTAGCGGGAGGACTCAATTCTCAGCAGTTCTTC. Its protein is CASSPGLAGGLNSQQFF.

The CDR3 reads CASSRGQGKNEQYF. The CDR3 region has the DNA TGTGCCAGCAGCCGAGGACAGGGTAAGAACGAGCAGTACTTC. V is TRBV7-9 and J is TRBJ2-7; 8 bases are shared with TRBD1. With V trimmed by 5 bases and J by 5 bases, 8 bases remained unmatched. The germline gives CDR1 SEHNR, CDR2 FQNEAQ (reference sequence). The CDR3 extends over 14 amino acids.

The genes are TRBV28 and TRBJ1-5; D is perhaps TRBD1 (5 bases). CDR1 MDHEN and CDR2 SYDVKM come from the germline V gene. Between the trimmed V and J ends, which lost 6 bases and 6 bases, there was a span of 15 bases. The CDR3 has 14 residues. The CDR3 DNA reads as TGTGCCAGCAGAGGGGAAGTTTCGGGTCAGCCCCAGCATTTT. It codes for CASRGEVSGQPQHF.

This rearrangement joins TRBV7-2 to TRBJ1-1, with 7 bases fitting TRBD1. This CDR3 is built from 14 residues. After removal of 5 bases from V and 0 bases from J, the junction contained 3 bases not matched to a gene. Germline CDR1 and CDR2: SGHTA and FQGNSA. The DNA for the CDR3 is TGTGCCAGCAGCCAGGGACAGCTGAACACTGAAGCTTTCTTT. This translates into CASSQGQLNTEAFF.

In this sample, this clone turned up a few times. The rearrangement joins TRBV28 to TRBJ1-2, with a weak D call TRBD1 (5 bases). Germline V gene data show CDR1 as MDHEN and CDR2 as SYDVKM. This CDR3 is built from 14 residues. V was cut by 1 base and J by 4 bases, with 10 bases left in between. The CDR3: CASSLLTGLYGYTF. The CDR3 DNA reads TGTGCCAGCAGTTTATTAACAGGCCTCTATGGCTACACCTTC.

The CDR3 sequence: CASSPPAGVSTDTQYF. In DNA, the CDR3 is TGTGCCAGCTCACCACCGGCGGGAGTTAGCACAGATACGCAGTATTTT. This chain connects TRBV18 to TRBJ2-3; 7 bases fit TRBD2. V shed 0 bases, J shed 0 bases, and the junction held 3 bases outside the gene matches. The CDR3 sequence is 16 residues long. The germline gives CDR1 KGHSH, CDR2 LQKENI.

This chain connects TRBV30 to TRBJ2-1, with TRBD2 identical over 7 bases. With V trimmed by 2 bases and J by 0 bases, 4 bases remained unmatched. Germline lookup yields CDR1 GTSNPN and CDR2 SVGIG (reference sequence). The CDR3 is 15 amino acids. Here the CDR3 reads CAWSSGGSSYNEQFF. The CDR3 coding sequence is TGTGCCTGGAGTAGTGGCGGGAGCTCCTACAATGAGCAGTTCTTC.

The V gene is TRBV7-9, the J gene TRBJ2-7; 8 bases align to TRBD1. The CDR3 loop spans 13 amino acids. V gave up 4 bases and J gave up 3 bases; unmatched junction bases: 2. CDR1 is SEHNR and CDR2 is FQNEAQ in the germline V gene (reference sequence). CDR3 bases: TGTGCCAGCAGCTCAGACAGGGGCTACGAGCAGTACTTC. Its protein product is CASSSDRGYEQYF.

V and J are TRBV30 and TRBJ1-5; unclear D gene. CDR1 is GTSNPN, CDR2 SVGIG, per germline (reference sequence). Trimming stripped 0 bases from V and 7 bases from J, with 19 bases between. The CDR3 is 16 residues long. Written as DNA, the CDR3 is TGTGCCTGGAGTGTACCGTCGCTATCTTTACCACAGCCCCAGCATTTT. It encodes CAWSVPSLSLPQPQHF. Looking up the rest from reference TRBV30 and TRBJ1-5 gives the full variable domain: SQTIHQWPATLVQPVGSPLSLECTVEGTSNPNLYWYRQAAGRGLQLLFYSVGIGQISSEVPQNLSASRPQDRQFILSSKKLLLSDSGFYLCAWSVPSLSLPQPQHFGDGTRLSIL.

The rearrangement uses TRBV29-1 and TRBJ2-2; maybe TRBD1 (5 bases). In germline, CDR1 is SQVTM, CDR2 ANQGSEA. This CDR3 contains 15 residues. V lost 2 bases to trimming and J lost 0 bases, with 10 bases between them. CDR3 coding DNA: TGCAGCGTTGAATTTCCAGGGTCGAACACCGGGGAGCTGTTTTTT. Its protein is CSVEFPGSNTGELFF.

The V and J genes are TRBV5-1 and TRBJ2-1; 8 bases match TRBD2. Germline loops: CDR1 SGHRS, CDR2 YFSETQ. The CDR3 covers 19 residues. V lost 7 bases and J lost 1; bases outside the gene matches: 19. The CDR3 DNA reads TGCGCCAGCCGCCTCGGTAGAGCGGGGGACTACACTTCCTACAATGAGCAGTTCTTC. This codes for CASRLGRAGDYTSYNEQFF.

This clone was observed a single time. J is TRBJ2-5 and V is TRBV9; D may be TRBD2 (5 bases). The CDR3 consists of 15 residues. Germline V gene lookup returns CDR1 SGDLS and CDR2 YYNGEE. Trimming removed 1 base from V and 5 bases from J, with 15 bases in between. As DNA, the CDR3 is TGTGCCAGCAGCGTAAAGGGAGCGCAGGAGGAGACCCAGTACTTC. Its protein product is CASSVKGAQEETQYF.

The rearrangement uses TRBV5-1 and TRBJ2-1; TRBD2 aligns across 12 bases. Germline CDR1 is SGHRS and CDR2 is YFSETQ. Germline trimming cut 4 bases from V and 8 bases from J; bases unmatched to any gene: 13. The CDR3 consists of 17 residues. CDR3 DNA sequence: TGCGCCAGCAGCACCAAATCTAGCGGGAGGGCCTTAGATGAGCAGTTCTTC. It codes for CASSTKSSGRALDEQFF.

The chain couples TRBV5-6 to TRBJ1-2; 9 bases match TRBD1. V lost 4 bases and J lost 0; bases outside the gene matches: 16. Germline loops: CDR1 SGHDT, CDR2 YYEEEE. This CDR3 has 19 amino acids. The CDR3 sequence: CASSLDRGEVMRTNYGYTF. The CDR3 nucleotides are TGTGCCAGCAGCCTGGACAGGGGAGAAGTAATGCGGACTAACTATGGCTACACCTTC.

The sample holds a few counts of this clone. The chain has TRBV28 and TRBJ1-2; D gene ambiguous. Germline CDR1 reads MDHEN; CDR2 reads SYDVKM. The CDR3 spans 13 residues. With 5 bases removed from V and 4 bases from J, the gap between germline ends came to 11 bases. The DNA of the CDR3 is TGTGCCAGCAGTCAGACATCCTTCTATGGCTACACCTTC. Translated: CASSQTSFYGYTF.

The rearrangement uses TRBV28 and TRBJ2-3; TRBD2 matches at 7 bases. The trim removed 6 bases at V and 2 bases at J, leaving 2 bases unmatched. The CDR3 has 13 amino acids. From germline, CDR1 is MDHEN and CDR2 SYDVKM. As DNA, the CDR3 is TGTGCCAGCAGCCGGGGGGTCACAGATACGCAGTATTTT. Its translation: CASSRGVTDTQYF.

The chain combines TRBV12-5 with TRBJ2-7, with 8 bases identical to TRBD1. Germline CDR1 reads LGHNT; CDR2 reads FRNRAP. The CDR3 has 16 amino acids. V was clipped by 0 bases and J by 2 bases; unmatched bases: 6. The chain's CDR3 is CASGLVGGQAPYEQYF. The DNA for the CDR3 is TGTGCTAGTGGTTTGGTAGGGGGACAGGCCCCCTACGAGCAGTACTTC.

The V call is TRBV5-5, the J call TRBJ2-7; D unresolved. V was pared by 0 bases and J by 1 base, with 8 bases between. CDR3 size: 14 residues. Germline CDR1 is SGHKS and CDR2 is YYEKEE (reference sequence). This CDR3 reads CASSLAAESYEQYF. The CDR3, as DNA: TGTGCCAGCAGCTTGGCCGCGGAGTCCTACGAGCAGTACTTC.

The gene calls are TRBV13 and TRBJ2-5; D is undetermined. The J call may not be correct, given that the DNA end is closer to TRBJ2-7. CDR1 is PRHDT and CDR2 is FYEKMQ in the germline V gene (reference sequence). CDR3 length: 11 amino acids. CDR3 bases: TGTGCCAGCAGCGCGGCCTACGAGCAGTACTTC. Residues: CASSAAYEQYF.

The rearrangement links TRBV6-1 to TRBJ1-2; TRBD1 aligns across 8 bases. The CDR3 is made up of 13 amino acids. Germline CDR1 reads MNHNS; CDR2 reads SASEGT. V was pared by 6 bases and J by 2 bases, with 2 bases of the junction left unmatched. CDR3 in amino acids: CASRTGVNYGYTF. In nucleotides, the CDR3 is TGTGCCAGCAGGACAGGGGTCAACTATGGCTACACCTTC.

The rearrangement links TRBV5-1 to TRBJ2-1; TRBD2 matches at 10 bases. The V gene's germline CDR1 is SGHRS and CDR2 YFSETQ. The CDR3 covers 14 residues. V was clipped by 6 bases and J by 9 bases; unmatched bases: 9. The DNA of the CDR3 is TGCGCCAGCAAAGCGGGAGGGCCAATGGGTGAGCAGTTCTTC. Translating it yields CASKAGGPMGEQFF.

V usage is TRBV6-1 and J usage is TRBJ1-1; D unclear. V lost 1 base, J lost 1 base, and 10 bases lay in between. Germline CDR1 is MNHNS and CDR2 is SASEGT. The CDR3 covers 15 residues. This CDR3 is CASSEGLRRNTEAFF. CDR3 coding DNA: TGTGCCAGCAGTGAAGGTCTTCGCAGGAACACTGAAGCTTTCTTT.

The rearrangement links TRBV28 to TRBJ1-4, with D perhaps matching TRBD1 (5 bases). The V end was cut by 1 base, the J end by 7 bases, with 13 bases between. The germline CDR1 and CDR2 sequences are MDHEN and SYDVKM. There are 15 residues in the CDR3. Here the CDR3 reads CASSLLGREGEKLFF. As DNA, the CDR3 is TGTGCCAGCAGTTTATTGGGCAGGGAGGGTGAAAAACTGTTTTTT.

V usage is TRBV6-6 and J usage is TRBJ1-2, with 8 positions matching TRBD1. Germline CDR1 MNHNY, CDR2 SVGAGI (reference sequence). The CDR3 is made up of 14 amino acids. V shed 5 bases and J 6 bases; nucleotides not matched to a gene: 8. The CDR3 sequence: CASSPYRGNNGYTF. As DNA, the CDR3 is TGTGCCAGCAGTCCCTACAGGGGGAACAATGGCTACACCTTC.

J is TRBJ1-3 and V is TRBV19, with D unclear. V lost 7 bases and J lost 0, with 10 bases in between. The CDR3 loop spans 14 amino acids. CDR1 and CDR2 (germline): LNHDA, SQIVND (reference sequence). CDR3 residues: CASTATNSGNTIYF. CDR3 in DNA: TGTGCCAGTACAGCTACTAACTCTGGAAACACCATATATTTT.